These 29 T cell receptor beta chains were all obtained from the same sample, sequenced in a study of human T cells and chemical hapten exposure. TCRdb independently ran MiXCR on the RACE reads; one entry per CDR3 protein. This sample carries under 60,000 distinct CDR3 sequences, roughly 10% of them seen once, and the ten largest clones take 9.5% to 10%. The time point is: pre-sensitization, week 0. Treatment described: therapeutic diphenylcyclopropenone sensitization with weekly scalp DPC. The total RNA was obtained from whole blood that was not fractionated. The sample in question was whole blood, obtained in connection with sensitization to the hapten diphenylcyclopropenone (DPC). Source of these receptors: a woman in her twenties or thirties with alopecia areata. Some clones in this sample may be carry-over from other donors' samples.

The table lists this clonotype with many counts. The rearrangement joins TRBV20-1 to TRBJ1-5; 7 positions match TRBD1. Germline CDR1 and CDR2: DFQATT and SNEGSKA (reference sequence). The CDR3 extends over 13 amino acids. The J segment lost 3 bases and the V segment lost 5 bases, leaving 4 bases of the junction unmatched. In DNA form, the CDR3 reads TGCAGTGCTGTAACAGGGGCCAATCAGCCCCAGCATTTT. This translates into CSAVTGANQPQHF.

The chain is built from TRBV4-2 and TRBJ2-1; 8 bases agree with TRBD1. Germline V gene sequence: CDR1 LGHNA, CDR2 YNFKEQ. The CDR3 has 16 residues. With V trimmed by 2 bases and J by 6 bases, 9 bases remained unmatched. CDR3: CASSQNPQGAPNEQFF. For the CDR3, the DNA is TGTGCCAGCAGCCAAAATCCTCAGGGGGCGCCCAATGAGCAGTTCTTC.

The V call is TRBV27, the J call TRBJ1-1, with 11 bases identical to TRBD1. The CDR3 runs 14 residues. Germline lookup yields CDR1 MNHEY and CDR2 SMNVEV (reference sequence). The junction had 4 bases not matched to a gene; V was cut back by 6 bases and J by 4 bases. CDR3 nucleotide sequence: TGTGCCAGCAGGAGGGACAGGGGGGTCACTGAAGCTTTCTTT. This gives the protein CASRRDRGVTEAFF.

CDR3 sequence: CASRSQGNNQPQHF. CDR3 bases: TGTGCCAGCAGATCACAGGGGAACAATCAGCCCCAGCATTTT. This chain links TRBV12-3 or TRBV12-4 with TRBJ1-5, with 7 bases identical to TRBD1. There are 14 residues in the CDR3. The junction had 5 bases not matched to a gene; V was cut back by 6 bases and J by 3 bases.

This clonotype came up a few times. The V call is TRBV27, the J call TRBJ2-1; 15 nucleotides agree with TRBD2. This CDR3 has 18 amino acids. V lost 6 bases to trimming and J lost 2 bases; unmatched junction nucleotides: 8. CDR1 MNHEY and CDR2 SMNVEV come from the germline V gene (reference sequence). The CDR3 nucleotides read TGTGCCAGCAGCCCATTGGGGACTAGCGGGGGGCCCTACAATGAGCAGTTCTTC. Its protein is CASSPLGTSGGPYNEQFF.

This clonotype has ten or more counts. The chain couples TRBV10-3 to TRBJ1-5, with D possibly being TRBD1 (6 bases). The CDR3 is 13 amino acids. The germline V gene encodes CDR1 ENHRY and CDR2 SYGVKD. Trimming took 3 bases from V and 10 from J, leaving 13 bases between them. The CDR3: CAISDGTISPQHF. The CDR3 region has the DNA TGTGCCATCAGTGATGGGACAATCAGCCCCCAGCATTTT.

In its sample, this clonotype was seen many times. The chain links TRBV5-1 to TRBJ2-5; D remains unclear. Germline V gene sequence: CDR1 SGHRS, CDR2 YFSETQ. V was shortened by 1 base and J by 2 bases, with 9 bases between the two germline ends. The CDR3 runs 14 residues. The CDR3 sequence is CASSLIRVQETQYF. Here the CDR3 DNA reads TGCGCCAGCAGCTTGATACGGGTGCAAGAGACCCAGTACTTC.

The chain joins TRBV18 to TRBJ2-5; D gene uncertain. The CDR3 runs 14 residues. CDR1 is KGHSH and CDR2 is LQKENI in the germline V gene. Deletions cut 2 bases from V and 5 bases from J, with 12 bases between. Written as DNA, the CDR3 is TGTGCCAGCTCACCAGAAGCCGGCGATGAGACCCAGTACTTC. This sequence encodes CASSPEAGDETQYF.

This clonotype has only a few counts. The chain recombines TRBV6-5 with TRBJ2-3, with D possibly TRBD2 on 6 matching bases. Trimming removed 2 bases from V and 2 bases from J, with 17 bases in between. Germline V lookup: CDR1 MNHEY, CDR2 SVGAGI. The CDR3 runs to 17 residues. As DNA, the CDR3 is TGTGCCAGCAGTTACCTTCGACAGAGCGGGTACACAGATACGCAGTATTTT. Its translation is CASSYLRQSGYTDTQYF.

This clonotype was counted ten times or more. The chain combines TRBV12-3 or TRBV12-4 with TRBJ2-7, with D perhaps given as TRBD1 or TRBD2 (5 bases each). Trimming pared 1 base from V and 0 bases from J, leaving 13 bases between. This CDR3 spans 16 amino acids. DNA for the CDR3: TGTGCCAGCAGTTTAGGGGGGTCTGGTAGCTCCTACGAGCAGTACTTC. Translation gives CASSLGGSGSSYEQYF.

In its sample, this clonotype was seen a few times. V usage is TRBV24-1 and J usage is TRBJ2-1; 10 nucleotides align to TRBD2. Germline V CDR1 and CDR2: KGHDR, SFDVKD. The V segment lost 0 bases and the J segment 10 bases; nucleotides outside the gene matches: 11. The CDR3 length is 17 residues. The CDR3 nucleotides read TGTGCCACCAGTGATTTGCATAGTAGCGGGGGGCGATGGGAGCAGTTCTTC. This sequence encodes CATSDLHSSGGRWEQFF.

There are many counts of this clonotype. The CDR3 DNA reads as TGTGCCAGCAGCAGGCGGACTAGCGGTAGCACAGATACGCAGTATTTT. Its protein product is CASSRRTSGSTDTQYF. V is TRBV3-1 and J is TRBJ2-3, with TRBD2 matching 10 bases. CDR1 and CDR2 from the germline V gene are LGHDT and YNNKEL (reference sequence). The V and J ends lost 5 bases and 0 bases, in that order; junction bases with no gene match: 5. The length of the CDR3 is 16 residues.

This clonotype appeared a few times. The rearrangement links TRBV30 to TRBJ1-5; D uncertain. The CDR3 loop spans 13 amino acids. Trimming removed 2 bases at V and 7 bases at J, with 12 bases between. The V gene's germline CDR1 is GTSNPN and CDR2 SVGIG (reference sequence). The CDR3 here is CAWSWKAGQPQHF. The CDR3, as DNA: TGTGCCTGGAGTTGGAAAGCGGGGCAGCCCCAGCATTTT. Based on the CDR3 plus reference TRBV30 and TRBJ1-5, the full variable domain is SQTIHQWPATLVQPVGSPLSLECTVEGTSNPNLYWYRQAAGRGLQLLFYSVGIGQISSEVPQNLSASRPQDRQFILSSKKLLLSDSGFYLCAWSWKAGQPQHFGDGTRLSIL.

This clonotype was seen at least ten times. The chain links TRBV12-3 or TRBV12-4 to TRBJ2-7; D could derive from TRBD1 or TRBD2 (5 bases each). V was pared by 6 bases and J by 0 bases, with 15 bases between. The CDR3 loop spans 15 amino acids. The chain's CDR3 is CASRDSGTGSYEQYF. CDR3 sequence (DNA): TGTGCCAGCAGGGACTCCGGGACGGGCTCCTACGAGCAGTACTTC.

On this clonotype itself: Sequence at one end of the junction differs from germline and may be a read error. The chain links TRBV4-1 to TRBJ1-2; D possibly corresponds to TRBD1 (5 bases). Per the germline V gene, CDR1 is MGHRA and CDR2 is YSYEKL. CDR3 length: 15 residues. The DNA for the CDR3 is TGCGCCAGCAGCCAAGAACCGGGGCCTAACTATGGCTACCCCTTC. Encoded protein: CASSQEPGPNYGYPF.

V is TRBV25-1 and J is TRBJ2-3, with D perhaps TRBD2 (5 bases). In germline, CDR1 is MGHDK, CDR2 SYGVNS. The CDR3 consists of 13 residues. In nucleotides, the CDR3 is TGTGAAGGCCCCAAGCGGTGCACAGATACGCAGTATTTT. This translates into CEGPKRCTDTQYF.

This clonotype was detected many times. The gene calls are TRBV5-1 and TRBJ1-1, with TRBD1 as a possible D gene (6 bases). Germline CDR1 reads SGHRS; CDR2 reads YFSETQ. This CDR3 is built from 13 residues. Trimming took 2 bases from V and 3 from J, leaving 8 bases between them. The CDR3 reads CASSFGQHTEAFF. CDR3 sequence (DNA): TGCGCCAGCAGCTTCGGACAGCACACTGAAGCTTTCTTT.

In DNA, the CDR3 is TGTGCCAGCAGCCAACGACAGGGCGGCTACACTGAAGCTTTCTTT. This sequence encodes CASSQRQGGYTEAFF. The chain employs TRBV14 and TRBJ1-1; TRBD1 matches at 7 bases. Losses at the gene ends were 2 bases for V and 3 bases for J; bases not matched to a gene: 6. From germline, CDR1 is SGHDN and CDR2 FVKESK. There are 15 residues in the CDR3. The full variable domain, its missing parts supplied by reference TRBV14 and TRBJ1-1, is EAGVTQFPSHSVIEKGQTVTLRCDPISGHDNLYWYRRVMGKEIKFLLHFVKESKQDESGMPNNRFLAERTGGTYSTLKVQPAELEDSGVYFCASSQRQGGYTEAFFGQGTRLTVV.

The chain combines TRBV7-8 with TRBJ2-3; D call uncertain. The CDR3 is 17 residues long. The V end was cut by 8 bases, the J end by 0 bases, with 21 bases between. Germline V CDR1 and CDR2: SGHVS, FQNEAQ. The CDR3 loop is CASGDSTPTSSTDTQYF. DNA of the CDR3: TGTGCCAGCGGCGACTCAACTCCCACTTCTAGCACAGATACGCAGTATTTT. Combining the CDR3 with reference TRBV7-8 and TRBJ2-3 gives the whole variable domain GAGVSQSPRYKVAKRGQDVALRCDPISGHVSLFWYQQALGQGPEFLTYFQNEAQLDKSGLPSDRFFAERPEGSVSTLKIQRTQQEDSAVYLCASGDSTPTSSTDTQYFGPGTRLTVL.

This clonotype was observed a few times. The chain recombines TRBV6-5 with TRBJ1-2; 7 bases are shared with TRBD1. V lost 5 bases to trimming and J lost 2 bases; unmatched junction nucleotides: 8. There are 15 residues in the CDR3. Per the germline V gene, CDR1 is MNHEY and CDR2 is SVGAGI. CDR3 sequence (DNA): TGTGCCAGCAGTGTAACAGGGGACCTGAACTATGGCTACACCTTC. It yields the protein CASSVTGDLNYGYTF.

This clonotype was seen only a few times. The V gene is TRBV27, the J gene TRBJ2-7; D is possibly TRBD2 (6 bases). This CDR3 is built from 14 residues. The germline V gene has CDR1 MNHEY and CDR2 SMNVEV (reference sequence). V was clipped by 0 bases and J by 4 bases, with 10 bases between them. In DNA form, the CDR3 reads TGTGCCAGCAGTTTATCGAAGGGGAGGTACGAGCAGTACTTC. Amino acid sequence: CASSLSKGRYEQYF.

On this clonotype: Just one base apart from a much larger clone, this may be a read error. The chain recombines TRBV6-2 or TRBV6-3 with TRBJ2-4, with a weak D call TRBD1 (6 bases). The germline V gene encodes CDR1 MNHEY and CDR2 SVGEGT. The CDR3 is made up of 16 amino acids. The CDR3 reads CASSRTAQLAKNILYF. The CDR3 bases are TGTGCCAGCAGCCGGACAGCTCAGCTAGCCAAAAACATTCTGTACTTC.

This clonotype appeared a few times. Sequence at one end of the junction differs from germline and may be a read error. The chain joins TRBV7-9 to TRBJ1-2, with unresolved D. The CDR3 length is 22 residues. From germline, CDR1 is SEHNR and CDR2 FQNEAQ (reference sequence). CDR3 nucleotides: TGTGCCAGCAGCTTATTAGGCCTTACTTCTCGCGCCTCAGGTAGCACTAACTATGGCTACAACTTC. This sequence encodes CASSLLGLTSRASGSTNYGYNF.

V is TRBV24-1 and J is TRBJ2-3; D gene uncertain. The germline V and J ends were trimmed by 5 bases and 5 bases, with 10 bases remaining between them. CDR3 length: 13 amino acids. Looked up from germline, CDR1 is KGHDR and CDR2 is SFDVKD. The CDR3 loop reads CATSAPPGDTQYF. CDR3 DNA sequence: TGTGCCACCAGTGCCCCCCCGGGAGATACGCAGTATTTT.

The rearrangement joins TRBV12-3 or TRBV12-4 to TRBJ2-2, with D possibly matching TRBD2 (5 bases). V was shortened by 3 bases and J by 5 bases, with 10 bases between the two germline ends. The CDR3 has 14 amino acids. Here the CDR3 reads CASSFPGETGELFF. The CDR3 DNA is TGTGCCAGCAGTTTTCCTGGGGAGACCGGGGAGCTGTTTTTT.

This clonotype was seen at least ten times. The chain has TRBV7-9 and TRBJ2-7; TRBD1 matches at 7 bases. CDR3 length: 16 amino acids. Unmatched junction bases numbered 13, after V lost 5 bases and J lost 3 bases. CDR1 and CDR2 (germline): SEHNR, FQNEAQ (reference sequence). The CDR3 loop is CASSPRQGEKLYEQYF. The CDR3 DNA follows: TGTGCCAGCAGCCCTCGACAGGGTGAGAAACTCTACGAGCAGTACTTC. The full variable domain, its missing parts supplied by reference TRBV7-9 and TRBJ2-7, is DTGVSQNPRHKITKRGQNVTFRCDPISEHNRLYWYRQTLGQGPEFLTYFQNEAQLEKSRLLSDRFSAERPKGSFSTLEIQRTEQGDSAMYLCASSPRQGEKLYEQYFGPGTRLTVT.

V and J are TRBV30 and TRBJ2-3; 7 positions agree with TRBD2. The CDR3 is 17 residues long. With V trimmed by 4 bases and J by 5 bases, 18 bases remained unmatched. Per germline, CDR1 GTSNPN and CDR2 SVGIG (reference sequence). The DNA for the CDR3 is TGTGCCTGGACCTCCGTTCGGACTAGTCAGTTTGGAGATACGCAGTATTTT. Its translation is CAWTSVRTSQFGDTQYF.

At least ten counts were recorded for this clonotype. The CDR3 region is CASSEDREGSPLHF. CDR3 in DNA: TGTGCCAGCAGCGAAGACAGGGAAGGCTCACCCCTCCACTTT. The V call is TRBV11-1, the J call TRBJ1-6; TRBD1 aligns across 7 bases. This CDR3 region has 14 residues. Germline V gene lookup returns CDR1 SGHAT and CDR2 FQDESV (reference sequence). The ends lost 5 bases at V and 10 bases at J; junction bases unmatched: 8.

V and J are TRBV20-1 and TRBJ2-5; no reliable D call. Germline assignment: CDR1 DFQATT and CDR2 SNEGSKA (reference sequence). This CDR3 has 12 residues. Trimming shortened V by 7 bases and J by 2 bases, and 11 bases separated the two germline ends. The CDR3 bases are TGCAGTGTTAAGCCGGATCAAGAGACCCAGTACTTC. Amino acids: CSVKPDQETQYF.